Shown below are 15 T cell receptor beta chains from a single sample sequenced in a study of blood T cell repertoires in COVID-19. Assay: immunoSEQ multiplex PCR; the TCRdb copy retains only in-frame clones and omits some. The sample holds 350,000 to 450,000 clones; roughly four fifths are singletons and the top ten take about 5%. Sequenced: PBMCs or T cells enriched from blood (not recorded which). These receptors were collected from a woman aged 50 to 60 who had recovered from COVID-19.

The rearrangement links TRBV7-8 to TRBJ2-7, with D uncertain. Deletions cut 1 base from V and 4 bases from J, with 8 bases between. Germline assignment: CDR1 SGHVS and CDR2 FQNEAQ. This CDR3 region has 13 residues. CDR3 in DNA: TGTGCCAGCAGCTTAGACTATATTTACGAGCAGTACTTC. This sequence encodes CASSLDYIYEQYF. The entire variable domain, with the rest obtained from reference TRBV7-8 and TRBJ2-7, is as follows: GAGVSQSPRYKVAKRGQDVALRCDPISGHVSLFWYQQALGQGPEFLTYFQNEAQLDKSGLPSDRFFAERPEGSVSTLKIQRTQQEDSAVYLCASSLDYIYEQYFGPGTRLTVT.

This clone was picked up a small number of times. In the same sample, other DNA sequences code for this CDR3. The rearrangement joins TRBV7-2 to TRBJ1-3; D possibly corresponds to TRBD1 (6 bases). Germline assignment: CDR1 SGHTA and CDR2 FQGNSA. Trimming left V 0 bases short and J 0 bases short, with 9 bases between. CDR3 length: 16 residues. CDR3 in DNA: TGTGCCAGCAGCTTAGCGAGGACAGCCTCTGGAAACACCATATATTTT. Protein product: CASSLARTASGNTIYF.

This rearrangement joins TRBV5-1 to TRBJ1-5; the D is unclear. The germline V and J ends were trimmed by 0 bases and 7 bases, with 14 bases remaining between them. Germline-derived CDR1 and CDR2 are SGHRS and YFSETQ. CDR3 size: 15 residues. Here the CDR3 reads CASSLAAGLGQPQHF. CDR3 DNA: TGCGCCAGCAGCTTGGCCGCGGGGTTGGGACAGCCCCAGCATTTT.

The chain employs TRBV9 and TRBJ2-7; tentatively, D is TRBD2 (6 bases). Looked up from germline, CDR1 is SGDLS and CDR2 is YYNGEE. CDR3 size: 14 residues. The ends were cut back, 1 base at V and 4 bases at J, with 12 bases in the middle. The CDR3 loop reads CASSVTSQEYEQYF. The CDR3 DNA reads as TGTGCCAGCAGCGTAACTAGCCAGGAATACGAGCAGTACTTC. The full variable domain, in which reference TRBV9 and TRBJ2-7 provide the parts outside the CDR3, is DSGVTQTPKHLITATGQRVTLRCSPRSGDLSVYWYQQSLDQGLQFLIQYYNGEERAKGNILERFSAQQFPDLHSELNLSSLELGDSALYFCASSVTSQEYEQYFGPGTRLTVT.

This clone occurred a few times. This sequence joins TRBV10-3 and TRBJ2-2; 8 positions agree with TRBD1. The CDR3 covers 16 residues. J lost 3 bases, V lost 3 bases, and 6 bases had no gene match. The germline V gene encodes CDR1 ENHRY and CDR2 SYGVKD. CDR3 sequence reads: CAISDIPGQDTGELFF. Here the CDR3 DNA reads TGTGCCATCAGTGACATACCGGGACAGGACACCGGGGAGCTGTTTTTT.

The V gene is TRBV19, the J gene TRBJ1-5, with D perhaps TRBD1 (5 bases). CDR1 LNHDA and CDR2 SQIVND come from the germline V gene (reference sequence). The CDR3 has 15 residues. Deletions cut 4 bases from V and 1 base from J, with 11 bases between. The CDR3 is CASSSRATSNQPQHF. The CDR3 DNA reads TGTGCCAGTAGTAGCAGGGCCACAAGCAATCAGCCCCAGCATTTT. Full variable domain (missing parts from reference TRBV19 and TRBJ1-5): DGGITQSPKYLFRKEGQNVTLSCEQNLNHDAMYWYRQDPGQGLRLIYYSQIVNDFQKGDIAEGYSVSREKKESFPLTVTSAQKNPTAFYLCASSSRATSNQPQHFGDGTRLSIL.

This sequence joins TRBV27 and TRBJ1-2; D is ambiguous. Germline CDR1 is MNHEY and CDR2 is SMNVEV (reference sequence). This CDR3 region has 11 residues. The V end lost 1 base, the J end lost 10 bases, and 7 bases lay between the germline ends. The CDR3 protein is CASSLLQTYTF. CDR3 coding DNA: TGTGCCAGCAGTTTATTACAGACCTACACCTTC.

This sequence joins TRBV6-5 and TRBJ1-2, with 7 bases fitting TRBD1. Germline V gene sequence: CDR1 MNHEY, CDR2 SVGAGI. The V gene end was trimmed by 7 bases and the J gene end by 2 bases; junction bases not matched to a gene: 1. This CDR3 has 12 amino acids. The CDR3 DNA reads as TGTGCCAGCAAGGGACAGAACTATGGCTACACCTTC. The encoded protein is CASKGQNYGYTF.

The table lists this clone with a few counts. Other DNA sequences in the sample encode the same CDR3. The chain employs TRBV5-6 and TRBJ1-2, with TRBD1 matching 8 bases. Germline trimming cut 5 bases from V and 4 bases from J; bases unmatched to any gene: 7. The CDR3 extends over 14 amino acids. Germline V gene sequence: CDR1 SGHDT, CDR2 YYEEEE. CDR3 sequence (DNA): TGTGCCAGCAGTCCAGGGGGCGGGAGCTATGGCTACACCTTC. Protein product: CASSPGGGSYGYTF.

This chain connects TRBV7-2 to TRBJ2-1, with D tentatively TRBD2 (6 bases). V was clipped by 3 bases and J by 10 bases, with 28 bases between them. The CDR3 totals 18 residues. Germline V gene lookup returns CDR1 SGHTA and CDR2 FQGNSA. CDR3 sequence reads: CASSFLVTSLDSATEQFF. The CDR3 coding sequence is TGTGCCAGCAGCTTCTTAGTAACTAGCCTGGATTCGGCGACAGAGCAGTTCTTC. The full variable domain, rest sourced from reference TRBV7-2 and TRBJ2-1, is GAGVSQSPSNKVTEKGKDVELRCDPISGHTALYWYRQSLGQGLEFLIYFQGNSAPDKSGLPSDRFSAERTGGSVSTLTIQRTQQEDSAVYLCASSFLVTSLDSATEQFFGPGTRLTVL.

The V and J genes are TRBV10-3 and TRBJ2-2; a weak D match, TRBD2 (6 bases). V lost 6 bases and J lost 1, with 15 bases in between. Per germline, CDR1 ENHRY and CDR2 SYGVKD. The CDR3 covers 16 residues. CDR3 loop: CAISPRGGMNTGELFF. The CDR3 DNA sequence: TGTGCCATCAGCCCTAGAGGCGGGATGAACACCGGGGAGCTGTTTTTT.

The genes are TRBV7-9 and TRBJ2-2; D is perhaps TRBD1 (6 bases). The CDR3 totals 17 residues. Trimming removed 5 bases at V and 1 base at J, with 17 bases between. CDR1 and CDR2 (germline): SEHNR, FQNEAQ (reference sequence). Here the CDR3 DNA reads TGTGCCAGCAGCCCCGAACTGTGGGGACAGAACACCGGGGAGCTGTTTTTT. This codes for CASSPELWGQNTGELFF.

The chain employs TRBV3-1 (or the pseudogene TRBV3-2) and TRBJ1-5, with 8 bases fitting TRBD1. Per germline, CDR1 LGHDT and CDR2 YNNKEL (reference sequence). The CDR3 is 16 amino acids. J was trimmed by 6 bases and V by 4 bases; bases with no gene match: 11. The CDR3: CASSRPGQGWGQPQHF. Written as DNA, the CDR3 is TGTGCCAGCAGCCGCCCCGGACAGGGCTGGGGTCAGCCCCAGCATTTT.

This chain joins TRBV7-2 and TRBJ2-7; no clear D. Germline CDR1 reads SGHTA; CDR2 reads FQGNSA. The length of the CDR3 is 14 residues. V shed 5 bases and J shed 0 bases, with 11 bases lying between them. In DNA form, the CDR3 reads TGTGCCAGCAGCAACAACAGAGCCTCCTACGAGCAGTACTTC. Amino acids: CASSNNRASYEQYF.

The V gene is TRBV2, the J gene TRBJ2-7, with TRBD2 matching 8 bases. CDR1 is SNHLY, CDR2 FYNNEI, per germline. The trim removed 0 bases at V and 7 bases at J, leaving 2 bases unmatched. The CDR3 consists of 13 residues. CDR3 residues: CASSEAAGVEQYF. In nucleotides, the CDR3 is TGTGCCAGCAGTGAAGCAGCGGGGGTTGAGCAGTACTTC. Using reference TRBV2 and TRBJ2-7 for the parts outside the CDR3, the full variable domain is EPEVTQTPSHQVTQMGQEVILRCVPISNHLYFYWYRQILGQKVEFLVSFYNNEISEKSEIFDDQFSVERPDGSNFTLKIRSTKLEDSAMYFCASSEAAGVEQYFGPGTRLTVT.